The T cell receptor (beta chain) under discussion was sequenced for a study of blood T cell repertoires in COVID-19. About the study: Samples taken during acute and convalescent COVID-19 were collected in the United States, Italy and Spain.

Germline assignment: CDR1 LGHDT and CDR2 YNNKEL (reference sequence). The CDR3 loop spans 14 amino acids. With 0 bases removed from V and 8 bases from J, the gap between germline ends came to 13 bases. Per the authors' pipeline: Reference gene primer amplification yielded estimated nucleated cell counts. Profiled with immunoSEQ multiplex PCR; TCRdb holds only in-frame clones, not every one. V, J and clone size were drawn from that table, and D and trimming were deduced from the DNA. The sample consists of 70,000 to 95,000 clones, around 81% of them appearing once. The sequence was collected from a woman aged 70-85 years with active or convalescent COVID-19. The J gene is TRBJ1-2, the V gene TRBV3-1 (or the pseudogene TRBV3-2), with D perhaps matching TRBD1 (6 bases). The specimen was peripheral blood. DNA of the CDR3: TGTGCCAGCAGCCAAGAAGGCCAGGGGATCGGCTACACCTTC. Translation: CASSQEGQGIGYTF.